This T cell receptor beta chain was identified during a study of shared clonotypes between healthy human individuals. All of the donors resided in Nashville, Tennessee, and each was a Caucasian adult. TCRdb's table, derived via immunoSEQ multiplex PCR, lists solely in-frame clones and lacks some. The sample contains approximately 530,000 clones, roughly 95% of which appear only once. This TCR was sampled from a woman aged 25 to 39 in good health. Sequencing was done on a sample of naive CD4+ T cells sorted from blood. Stated subset: CD45RA+ positively selected.

The CDR3 region is CASRGVRGSYEQYF. The CDR3 DNA reads TGTGCCAGCCGCGGCGTCAGGGGATCCTACGAGCAGTACTTC. V gene TRBV27 combines with J gene TRBJ2-7; tentatively, D is TRBD1 (6 bases). The CDR3 consists of 14 residues. Trimming took off 8 bases at V and 1 base at J, with 15 bases between the two ends. The V gene's germline CDR1 is MNHEY and CDR2 SMNVEV (reference sequence).